This T cell receptor (beta chain) originates from a study of cytomegalovirus exposure and HLA in healthy donors. General study findings and limits: According to reports, the classifier identified cytomegalovirus status with high specificity and sensitivity. Confirmation in vitro established that three CMV-associated chains were specific for CMV antigens. TCR beta sequences numbering roughly 16,000 were associated with HLA alleles at 0.05 false discovery rate in a later analysis. An analysis was carried out at a later point. It showed that HLA-associated TCR beta chains were more clonally expanded than equally common non-associated chains.

The V segment lost 2 bases and the J segment 7 bases; nucleotides outside the gene matches: 9. The CDR3 is 16 residues long. In regard to this clone: Antigen unknown.

The PCR made use of 60 Vbeta and 13 Jbeta primers. Using immunoSEQ multiplex PCR, the repertoire was profiled, and TCRdb retains in-frame clones only, with some absent. Of 65,000 to 85,000 clones in the sample, around 66% were seen once. V gene TRBV6-7 combines with J gene TRBJ2-1, with 9 bases fitting TRBD2. TRBV6-7 is marked as an open reading frame, function uncertain. The specimen was PBMCs. The receptor comes from a male donor in good health and CMV-seropositive. CDR3: CASSYPNSGGRNEQFF. CDR3 bases: TGTGCCAGCAGTTACCCTAATAGCGGGGGCCGTAATGAGCAGTTCTTC.